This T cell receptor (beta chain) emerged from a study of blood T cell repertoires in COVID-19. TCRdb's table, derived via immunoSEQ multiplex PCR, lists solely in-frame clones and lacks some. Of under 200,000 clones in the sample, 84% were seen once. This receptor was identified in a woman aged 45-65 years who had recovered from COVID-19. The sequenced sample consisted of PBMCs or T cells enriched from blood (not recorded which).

CDR3 nucleotides: TGCGCCAGCAGCTTGGAACAGGGTGGGGCCGAGCAGTACTTC. Its protein is CASSLEQGGAEQYF. This chain joins TRBV5-1 and TRBJ2-7; D is perhaps TRBD1 (6 bases). Germline V gene sequence: CDR1 SGHRS, CDR2 YFSETQ. The CDR3 runs 14 residues. V lost 0 bases and J 6 bases, leaving 13 bases between the germline ends.